Presented here are 30 T cell receptor beta chains from one specimen sequenced in a study of blood T cell repertoires in COVID-19. Libraries were prepared by immunoSEQ multiplex PCR; TCRdb keeps only in-frame clonotypes and omits some of them. The sample carries fewer than 90,000 clones, around 84% recorded once. The sequenced material came from peripheral blood. The origin of the receptors is a human donor in a cohort sampled during active COVID-19.

The V call is TRBV7-2, the J call TRBJ2-3; D might be TRBD2 (5 bases). V was clipped by 1 base and J by 2 bases, with 10 bases between them. The CDR3 runs 15 residues. Per the germline V gene, CDR1 is SGHTA and CDR2 is FQGNSA. CDR3 loop: CASSLGRTFTDTQYF. The CDR3 nucleotides are TGTGCCAGCAGCTTAGGGAGGACCTTCACAGATACGCAGTATTTT.

The chain uses TRBV9 and TRBJ2-7; 7 bases line up with TRBD1. Trimming took 0 bases from V and 4 from J; bases not matched to a gene: 7. Germline CDR1 reads SGDLS; CDR2 reads YYNGEE. The CDR3 runs to 15 residues. CDR3 region: CASSVEIGGLYEQYF. The DNA for the CDR3 is TGTGCCAGCAGCGTAGAGATAGGGGGCCTTTACGAGCAGTACTTC.

The chain combines TRBV2 with TRBJ2-7, with unresolved D. Trimming cost V 6 bases and J 3 bases, with 6 bases left between them. Looked up from germline, CDR1 is SNHLY and CDR2 is FYNNEI. The CDR3 sequence is 11 residues long. As DNA, the CDR3 is TGTGCCAGCAGAAACAGCTACGAGCAGTACTTC. Translation gives CASRNSYEQYF. Variable domain in full (rest from reference TRBV2 and TRBJ2-7): EPEVTQTPSHQVTQMGQEVILRCVPISNHLYFYWYRQILGQKVEFLVSFYNNEISEKSEIFDDQFSVERPDGSNFTLKIRSTKLEDSAMYFCASRNSYEQYFGPGTRLTVT.

V is TRBV9 and J is TRBJ2-7; tentative D call: TRBD1 (5 bases). Germline assignment: CDR1 SGDLS and CDR2 YYNGEE. The V end lost 1 base, the J end lost 0 bases, and 11 bases lay between the germline ends. This CDR3 region has 15 residues. The CDR3 sequence: CASSVSVDSSYEQYF. DNA of the CDR3: TGTGCCAGCAGCGTATCGGTAGACAGCTCCTACGAGCAGTACTTC.

The chain carries TRBV12-3 or TRBV12-4 and TRBJ1-1; 7 bases align to TRBD1. This CDR3 is 13 amino acids long. V lost 6 bases to trimming and J lost 4 bases; unmatched junction nucleotides: 5. The CDR3 here is CASSRDRGTEAFF. DNA of the CDR3: TGTGCCAGCAGCAGGGACAGAGGCACTGAAGCTTTCTTT.

This chain uses TRBV21-1 with TRBJ1-2; the table assigns TRBD1, which was not confirmed against the DNA. TRBV21-1 is designated a pseudogene. This CDR3 region has 17 residues. CDR3 DNA: TGTGCCAGCAGCAGGGGGGGACAGGGGAGCGCTAACTATGGCTACACCTTC. Translated: CASSRGGQGSANYGYTF.

The rearrangement uses TRBV3-1 (or the pseudogene TRBV3-2) and TRBJ1-6; D remains ambiguous. With 1 base removed from V and 7 bases from J, the gap between germline ends came to 11 bases. Germline V gene lookup returns CDR1 LGHDT and CDR2 YNNKEL (reference sequence). CDR3 length equals 15 residues. The CDR3 sequence: CASSQVEGGNSPLHF. The CDR3 DNA follows: TGTGCCAGCAGCCAAGTGGAGGGTGGGAATTCACCCCTCCACTTT.

This clone has a single count. The chain joins TRBV27 to TRBJ1-1, with a possible D match to TRBD1 (5 bases). Germline values: CDR1 MNHEY, CDR2 SMNVEV (reference sequence). V lost 0 bases and J lost 6, with 14 bases in between. This CDR3 is built from 15 residues. CDR3 DNA: TGTGCCAGCAGTTTATCGGGGGGATCAGGGTCTGAAGCTTTCTTT. It is translated as CASSLSGGSGSEAFF.

This sequence joins TRBV18 and TRBJ2-1, with no clear D. V shed 3 bases and J shed 3 bases, with 9 bases lying between them. Per germline, CDR1 KGHSH and CDR2 LQKENI. The CDR3 runs to 14 residues. The CDR3 region is CASSPVPGYNEQFF. The CDR3 coding sequence is TGTGCCAGCTCACCCGTTCCGGGCTACAATGAGCAGTTCTTC.

V and J are TRBV19 and TRBJ1-2; possibly TRBD1 for D (6 bases). Germline V CDR1 and CDR2: LNHDA, SQIVND (reference sequence). This CDR3 has 13 amino acids. Trimming removed 5 bases at V and 5 bases at J, with 12 bases between. The DNA for the CDR3 is TGTGCCAGTAGTTTCGAGGGGGTTTATGGCTACACCTTC. As protein: CASSFEGVYGYTF.

The CDR3 coding sequence is TGTGCCAGCCCCGATCTAAATACCGCCCCCCTCCACTTT. It specifies CASPDLNTAPLHF. The chain combines TRBV27 with TRBJ1-6; D is unclear. Trimming took off 8 bases at V and 13 bases at J, with 18 bases between the two ends. This CDR3 is 13 amino acids long. Germline loops: CDR1 MNHEY, CDR2 SMNVEV (reference sequence).

The sample holds one count of this clone. The chain recombines TRBV19 with TRBJ1-2, with TRBD1 matching over 7 bases. Per the germline V gene, CDR1 is LNHDA and CDR2 is SQIVND (reference sequence). V shed 6 bases, J shed 7 bases, and the junction held 11 bases outside the gene matches. CDR3 size: 14 residues. CDR3 region: CASRSGTANLGYTF. CDR3 nucleotide sequence: TGTGCCAGTAGGTCCGGGACAGCTAATCTTGGCTACACCTTC.

The table lists this clone with a count of one. V gene TRBV2 combines with J gene TRBJ1-2, with D hard to call. Trimming left V 7 bases short and J 5 bases short, with 11 bases between. The CDR3 sequence is 12 residues long. Germline V gene data show CDR1 as SNHLY and CDR2 as FYNNEI. As DNA, the CDR3 is TGTGCCAGCACCACAGAGCTTTATGGCTACACCTTC. Translating gives CASTTELYGYTF. Supplemented by reference TRBV2 and TRBJ1-2, the full variable domain reads EPEVTQTPSHQVTQMGQEVILRCVPISNHLYFYWYRQILGQKVEFLVSFYNNEISEKSEIFDDQFSVERPDGSNFTLKIRSTKLEDSAMYFCASTTELYGYTFGSGTRLTVV.

This clone was picked up one time. The chain couples TRBV3-1 (or the pseudogene TRBV3-2) to TRBJ2-4; D possibly corresponds to TRBD2 (5 bases). Trimming took off 1 base at V and 5 bases at J, with 15 bases between the two ends. This CDR3 is built from 16 residues. The V gene's germline CDR1 is LGHDT and CDR2 YNNKEL (reference sequence). The CDR3 DNA reads TGTGCCAGCAGCCAAGGTGAGAGGAGGCGGGAAAACATTCAGTACTTC. This sequence encodes CASSQGERRRENIQYF.

The rearrangement uses TRBV5-1 and TRBJ1-6; 10 bases align to TRBD1. CDR1 SGHRS and CDR2 YFSETQ come from the germline V gene. The V segment lost 4 bases and the J segment 7 bases; nucleotides outside the gene matches: 5. The CDR3 is 15 amino acids. CDR3 coding DNA: TGCGCCAGCAGCCCCGGGACAGGGGCAAATTCACCCCTCCACTTT. This translates into CASSPGTGANSPLHF. Full variable domain (rest looked up from reference TRBV5-1 and TRBJ1-6): KAGVTQTPRYLIKTRGQQVTLSCSPISGHRSVSWYQQTPGQGLQFLFEYFSETQRNKGNFPGRFSGRQFSNSRSEMNVSTLELGDSALYLCASSPGTGANSPLHFGNGTRLTVT.

A note on this clone: A read error may account for a junction end that differs from germline. The chain is built from TRBV5-1 and TRBJ1-3; the match to TRBD1 covers 11 bases. Germline CDR1 and CDR2: SGHRS and YFSETQ. This CDR3 has 15 amino acids. The CDR3 region is CASSSDRGQGSTIYF. Written as DNA, the CDR3 is TGCGCCAGCAGCTCGGACAGGGGGCAGGGAAGCACCATATATTTT.

This chain uses TRBV28 with TRBJ2-7; TRBD1 aligns across 8 bases. V gave up 7 bases and J gave up 0 bases; unmatched junction bases: 5. This CDR3 spans 14 amino acids. Germline V CDR1 and CDR2: MDHEN, SYDVKM. CDR3: CASTSDRDSYEQYF. The CDR3 DNA follows: TGTGCCAGCACCTCGGACAGGGACTCCTACGAGCAGTACTTC.

The CDR3 is CSASTSLGSGEQFF. CDR3 coding DNA: TGCAGTGCTAGTACAAGCTTGGGTTCGGGTGAGCAGTTCTTC. The chain links TRBV20-1 to TRBJ2-1; D ambiguous. Trimming removed 3 bases at V and 9 bases at J, with 18 bases between. CDR1 and CDR2 (germline): DFQATT, SNEGSKA (reference sequence). The CDR3 length is 14 residues.

The gene calls are TRBV28 and TRBJ2-7; 11 bases are shared with TRBD2. Germline V gene data show CDR1 as MDHEN and CDR2 as SYDVKM. V was pared by 5 bases and J by 3 bases, with 6 bases of the junction left unmatched. This CDR3 has 15 amino acids. CDR3 sequence (DNA): TGTGCCAGCAGTCCAACTAGCGGGAGCAGCTACGAGCAGTACTTC. As protein: CASSPTSGSSYEQYF.

V and J are TRBV28 and TRBJ1-4; unclear D gene. CDR1 and CDR2 (germline): MDHEN, SYDVKM. The CDR3 has 15 residues. V was shortened by 2 bases and J by 3 bases, with 10 bases between the two germline ends. The CDR3 nucleotides are TGTGCCAGCAGTTTAGCGGGGATCTCTAATGAAAAACTGTTTTTT. This encodes CASSLAGISNEKLFF.

This clone came up once. The V call is TRBV24-1, the J call TRBJ2-3; 8 bases fit TRBD2. Per germline, CDR1 KGHDR and CDR2 SFDVKD. Trimming at V came to 4 bases and at J to 4 bases, leaving 12 bases not matched to a gene. CDR3 length: 17 amino acids. CDR3 region: CATSDPLGLANSDTQYF. The CDR3 DNA is TGTGCCACCAGTGACCCTTTAGGACTAGCTAACTCAGATACGCAGTATTTT.

The V and J genes are TRBV6-6 and TRBJ2-5; the match to TRBD2 covers 10 bases. CDR1 and CDR2 from the germline V gene are MNHNY and SVGAGI (reference sequence). V lost 5 bases, J lost 5 bases, and 8 bases stayed unmatched. CDR3 length: 15 amino acids. The CDR3: CASSDPGLAKETQYF. As DNA, the CDR3 is TGTGCCAGCAGTGATCCGGGACTAGCGAAGGAGACCCAGTACTTC.

The CDR3 DNA follows: TGTGCCTCCCGACTGGCCCGGGACACTAATCAGCCCCAGCATTTT. Its protein product is CASRLARDTNQPQHF. This chain links TRBV6-5 with TRBJ1-5; D perhaps matches TRBD1 (6 bases). Germline V gives CDR1 MNHEY, CDR2 SVGAGI. There are 15 residues in the CDR3. Trimming stripped 11 bases from V and 4 bases from J, with 21 bases between.

V usage is TRBV30 and J usage is TRBJ1-3; the match to TRBD1 covers 9 bases. V shed 8 bases and J 0 bases; nucleotides not matched to a gene: 11. Looked up from germline, CDR1 is GTSNPN and CDR2 is SVGIG (reference sequence). The CDR3 is made up of 16 amino acids. CDR3 region: CAQEGQGLSSGNTIYF. Written as DNA, the CDR3 is TGTGCCCAAGAGGGACAGGGATTGAGCTCTGGAAACACCATATATTTT. The entire variable domain, with the rest obtained from reference TRBV30 and TRBJ1-3, is as follows: SQTIHQWPATLVQPVGSPLSLECTVEGTSNPNLYWYRQAAGRGLQLLFYSVGIGQISSEVPQNLSASRPQDRQFILSSKKLLLSDSGFYLCAQEGQGLSSGNTIYFGEGSWLTVV.

The chain combines TRBV2 with TRBJ1-2, with a tentative D call TRBD1 (6 bases). This CDR3 contains 14 residues. Germline CDR1 is SNHLY and CDR2 is FYNNEI. The ends were cut back, 7 bases at V and 3 bases at J, with 15 bases in the middle. CDR3 in amino acids: CASTERDNDYGYTF. CDR3 nucleotide sequence: TGTGCCAGCACGGAAAGGGACAACGACTATGGCTACACCTTC.

The chain joins TRBV18 to TRBJ1-6; TRBD1 might be the D (5 bases). Trimming removed 3 bases from V and 11 bases from J, with 14 bases in between. The CDR3 has 14 residues. Germline CDR1 is KGHSH and CDR2 is LQKENI. As DNA, the CDR3 is TGTGCCAGCTCACCCCAGGGCGCGAACGCACCCCTCCACTTT. It translates to CASSPQGANAPLHF.

The chain employs TRBV2 and TRBJ1-2; 7 positions match TRBD1. Germline V lookup: CDR1 SNHLY, CDR2 FYNNEI. Unmatched junction bases numbered 2, after V lost 1 base and J lost 3 bases. The CDR3 sequence is 14 residues long. CDR3: CASSEEGADYGYTF. The DNA of the CDR3 is TGTGCCAGCAGTGAAGAGGGGGCCGACTATGGCTACACCTTC.

The chain employs TRBV7-3 and TRBJ1-1; D remains unclear. In germline, CDR1 is SGHTA, CDR2 FQGTGA. The CDR3 loop spans 13 amino acids. Deletions cut 2 bases from V and 1 base from J, with 5 bases between. Here the CDR3 reads CASSLYRNTEAFF. In nucleotides, the CDR3 is TGTGCCAGCAGCTTATACAGGAACACTGAAGCTTTCTTT.

The V and J genes are TRBV5-1 and TRBJ1-1, with 7 positions matching TRBD1. Germline CDR1 and CDR2: SGHRS and YFSETQ. The CDR3 runs 13 residues. Trimming removed 1 base from V and 3 bases from J; junction bases left unmatched: 0. The CDR3 nucleotides are TGCGCCAGCAGCTTGACAGGGGACACTGAAGCTTTCTTT. Its protein is CASSLTGDTEAFF.

This clone showed up many times. The V and J genes are TRBV18 and TRBJ2-7, with D tentatively TRBD2 (6 bases). This CDR3 contains 17 residues. Between the trimmed V and J ends, which lost 3 bases and 5 bases, there was a span of 23 bases. The germline V gene encodes CDR1 KGHSH and CDR2 LQKENI. CDR3 sequence: CASSPSRPYGGTDEQYF. Written as DNA, the CDR3 is TGTGCCAGCTCACCCTCTCGGCCCTACGGGGGTACGGACGAGCAGTACTTC.